This T cell receptor (beta chain) was sequenced during a study of technical replicates of blood from a handful of donors. Germline V gene data show CDR1 as SGHRS and CDR2 as YFSETQ. This CDR3 has 14 residues. V trimming: 4 bases; J trimming: 2 bases; junction bases outside the gene matches: 6. This clone was seen a single time. Profiling relied on immunoSEQ multiplex PCR, and the TCRdb table lists in-frame clones only, not all of them. The data contain some 71,000 clones, 95% to 98% of them seen just once; the ten biggest clones take up under 0.2%. Sequencing was carried out using T cells isolated from PBMCs. The J gene is TRBJ2-7, the V gene TRBV5-1; 7 bases agree with TRBD2. This sequence was found in a human donor in good health. The CDR3 region has the DNA TGCGCCAGCAGCCCCACGGGACTAACCTACGAGCAGTACTTC. Protein product: CASSPTGLTYEQYF. Supplemented by reference TRBV5-1 and TRBJ2-7, the full variable domain reads KAGVTQTPRYLIKTRGQQVTLSCSPISGHRSVSWYQQTPGQGLQFLFEYFSETQRNKGNFPGRFSGRQFSNSRSEMNVSTLELGDSALYLCASSPTGLTYEQYFGPGTRLTVT.